The T cell receptor (beta chain) described here comes from a study of CD8+ T cells in alopecia areata (dated by TCRdb to 2016 to 2019). For context, the study as a whole: Treated patients were enrolled in an open-label pilot trial of oral tofacitinib at 5 to 10 mg twice daily for moderate-to-severe alopecia areata. Tofacitinib was given for 6 to 18 months, followed by 6 months of follow-up off drug to assess delayed response and recurrence. The study used high-throughput TCRbeta sequencing to examine T cell clonal expansion in alopecia areata, in both the C3H/HeJ mouse model and human patients. Scalp tissue and sorted CD4+ and CD8+ peripheral blood T cells from patchy and totalis/universalis alopecia areata patients and from healthy controls were covered by human TCRbeta sequencing. Biopsies were taken from tofacitinib-treated patients at baseline and again at 4 and 24 weeks into treatment, and several of those patients also had a later scalp biopsy. Scalp clonality was compared across normal scalp (n=4), patchy alopecia areata scalp (n=8), and alopecia totalis/universalis scalp (n=8). RNA was obtained with the PAXgene miRNA kit for fixed scalp, the miRNeasy kit for PBMCs, and the RNeasy kit for mouse skin. TCRbeta CDR3 regions were amplified by immunoSEQ multiplex PCR with 35 Vbeta forward and 13 Jbeta reverse primers.

Libraries came from the immunoSEQ multiplex PCR assay. To provide template for TCR sequencing, every sample had RNA extracted and reverse transcribed into cDNA. SuperScript III was used to make first-strand cDNA, primed with a 2:1 mix of oligo-dT and random hexamers. A synthetic immune receptor repertoire was used to assess amplification bias, and residual bias was removed computationally. Per the authors' processing: Raw reads were preprocessed to remove errors, and CDR3 was defined by IMGT conventions from the conserved cysteine to phenylalanine. Clonality was calculated as 1 minus Shannon entropy normalized by log2 of the number of productive unique TCRs. Whether scalp clones were CD4 or CD8 was inferred by matching scalp TCRbeta sequences against CD4 and CD8 repertoires sorted from blood. This immuneACCESS table, as held by TCRdb, lists in-frame sequences with V and J called but not all clones. Of the missing ones, under half trace to an unresolved V gene in checked studies; the others have no known cause. The DNA gave D and trimming, while V, J and clone size come from that table. This sample comprises 200,000 to 250,000 clones, 67% of them detected only once. The biggest ten clones account for approximately 1.2% of the sample.

Based on the germline V gene (reference sequence), the CDR1 and CDR2 sequences are DFQATT and SNEGSKA. V is reduced by 6 bases and J by 6 bases, leaving a spacing of 8 bases between them. Measured from the cysteine to the phenylalanine, the CDR3 is 10 residues long. CDR3 DNA only is kept here, 30 bases in frame from base 1. On this clone itself: Its antigen remains undetermined. Nothing much larger sits one base from this clone, and base qualities are not available.

The full study reports these points: Unlike mouse skin, which is dominated by gammadelta T cells, normal human skin has resident alphabeta T cells that are also sequenced, and this complicates analysis of the scalp TCR repertoire. Compared with mice, TCR sequences shared between patients were less clear, possibly partly because of HLA diversity across the patient population. Lesional scalp, especially in alopecia totalis/universalis, showed higher clonality and more expanded CD8+ clones than normal scalp, suggesting antigenic drive.

The time point label corresponds to: baseline before oral tofacitinib. Peripheral blood and lesional scalp punch biopsies were obtained from patients with alopecia areata. PBMCs were isolated by density centrifugation and stained for CD3, CD4 and CD8, after which CD4+ and CD8+ T cells were sorted on a FACSAria. The chain links TRBV20-1 with TRBJ1-1; no D gene call is confident. The sequence was collected from a human donor with alopecia areata. Specimen: CD4+ T cells sorted from blood, collected at week 0. The nucleotides are TGCAGTGCAGCAAACTCTGAAGCTTTCTTT. Its translation reads: CSAANSEAFF.